These 18 T cell receptor beta chains originate from one sample sequenced in a study of blood T cells in healthy people across ages. Combining a sample-barcoded 5' primer with a J-beta primer mix, a second PCR ran for roughly 7 to 12 cycles. TCRdb analysed the 5' RACE reads with MiXCR anew, one entry per CDR3 protein. The table has about 1.4 million distinct CDR3 sequences, approximately 59% seen once. The sample taken for sequencing was blood. The receptors were gathered from a man younger than 35 in good health.

This clonotype was observed a handful of times. V and J are TRBV4-1 and TRBJ2-7, with TRBD2 as a possible D gene (5 bases). Germline V gene lookup returns CDR1 MGHRA and CDR2 YSYEKL. Trimming removed 0 bases at V and 3 bases at J, with 18 bases between. The CDR3 consists of 17 residues. This chain's CDR3 is CASSQDPLRGPHYEQYF. In DNA, the CDR3 is TGCGCCAGCAGCCAAGATCCCCTCCGAGGGCCCCACTACGAGCAGTACTTC.

This chain uses TRBV12-3 or TRBV12-4 with TRBJ2-3; TRBD1 is a possible D gene (8 bases). The CDR3 extends over 15 amino acids. Trimming stripped 1 base from V and 6 bases from J, with 14 bases between. The CDR3, as DNA: TGTGCCAGCAGTTTAGTCACAGGGGGGGCGGATACGCAGTATTTT. Residues: CASSLVTGGADTQYF.

The V gene is TRBV3-1, the J gene TRBJ2-7; D may be TRBD2 (5 bases). This CDR3 has 15 amino acids. Trimming took off 2 bases at V and 2 bases at J, with 13 bases between the two ends. The V gene's germline CDR1 is LGHDT and CDR2 YNNKEL (reference sequence). Written as DNA, the CDR3 is TGTGCCAGCAGCCAATCGCCGGAGGTTCCCTACGAGCAGTACTTC. Translated, it gives CASSQSPEVPYEQYF.

CDR3 bases: TGCGCCAGCAGCCAAGATAGGGTGGGGGGGCTGGCAGATACGCAGTATTTT. Protein: CASSQDRVGGLADTQYF. The J gene is TRBJ2-3, the V gene TRBV4-1; maybe TRBD2 (7 bases). Trimming cost V 0 bases and J 4 bases, with 17 bases left between them. The CDR3 runs 17 residues. Germline CDR1 MGHRA, CDR2 YSYEKL.

The rearrangement joins TRBV7-2 to TRBJ2-1; D is undetermined. V was trimmed by 5 bases and J by 3 bases, leaving 11 bases between them. Germline V gene data show CDR1 as SGHTA and CDR2 as FQGNSA. The CDR3 has 14 residues. The CDR3 region is CASSQDPSYNEQFF. The CDR3 nucleotides read TGTGCCAGCAGCCAAGATCCGAGCTACAATGAGCAGTTCTTC.

In DNA, the CDR3 is TGCGCCAGCAGCCAAAGTTACGAAAAACTGTTTTTT. This encodes CASSQSYEKLFF. The V and J genes are TRBV4-1 and TRBJ1-4; D unclear. The CDR3 totals 12 residues. V lost 2 bases to trimming and J lost 8 bases, with 6 bases between them. Germline assignment: CDR1 MGHRA and CDR2 YSYEKL.

This clonotype was observed once. The chain links TRBV4-1 to TRBJ2-1; possibly TRBD1 for D (5 bases). The V gene's germline CDR1 is MGHRA and CDR2 YSYEKL. The CDR3 is made up of 18 amino acids. V dropped 1 base and J dropped 4 bases, with 20 bases sitting between them. Written as DNA, the CDR3 is TGCGCCAGCAGCCAAGGTCAGGGTTCGATTTCTTGGTACAATGAGCAGTTCTTC. Its protein is CASSQGQGSISWYNEQFF.

The chain employs TRBV20-1 and TRBJ2-1, with D hard to call. There are 14 residues in the CDR3. Trimming removed 0 bases at V and 4 bases at J, with 10 bases between. Looked up from germline, CDR1 is DFQATT and CDR2 is SNEGSKA (reference sequence). CDR3 sequence: CSARDLTRYNEQFF. Here the CDR3 DNA reads TGCAGTGCTAGAGATCTGACCCGGTACAATGAGCAGTTCTTC.

The chain employs TRBV20-1 and TRBJ1-4; D is unclear. Trimming pared 0 bases from V and 0 bases from J, leaving 5 bases between. The V gene's germline CDR1 is DFQATT and CDR2 SNEGSKA (reference sequence). CDR3 length: 14 residues. CDR3 region: CSARDGATNEKLFF. CDR3 bases: TGCAGTGCTAGAGATGGCGCAACTAATGAAAAACTGTTTTTT.

This clonotype was detected a few times. The rearrangement uses TRBV2 and TRBJ2-6; 8 bases are a match to TRBD1. This CDR3 is built from 16 residues. Germline V lookup: CDR1 SNHLY, CDR2 FYNNEI. The V segment lost 7 bases and the J segment 3 bases; nucleotides outside the gene matches: 8. The CDR3 DNA reads as TGTGCCAGCAACAACCCCAGGGGGCTTGGGGCCAACGTCCTGACTTTC. It specifies CASNNPRGLGANVLTF.

This sequence joins TRBV7-2 and TRBJ1-5; perhaps TRBD1 as D (6 bases). Germline loops: CDR1 SGHTA, CDR2 FQGNSA. V shed 6 bases and J shed 6 bases, with 12 bases lying between them. This CDR3 has 13 residues. The CDR3 nucleotides read TGTGCCAGCAGGGTGGGGGCTGGTCAGCCCCAGCATTTT. Its protein is CASRVGAGQPQHF.

V and J are TRBV27 and TRBJ1-2, with D unresolved. CDR3 length equals 13 residues. Germline V gene data show CDR1 as MNHEY and CDR2 as SMNVEV (reference sequence). The V and J ends lost 5 bases and 7 bases respectively, with 14 bases between them. CDR3 DNA: TGTGCCAGCAGTGAGCGGCTGGGATGTGGCTACACCTTC. This gives the protein CASSERLGCGYTF.

V gene TRBV4-1 combines with J gene TRBJ2-5; TRBD2 is a possible D gene (5 bases). The CDR3 length is 15 residues. CDR1 and CDR2 (germline): MGHRA, YSYEKL. Trimming took off 1 base at V and 2 bases at J, with 11 bases between the two ends. The CDR3 loop reads CASSQVGLAQETQYF. For the CDR3, the DNA is TGCGCCAGCAGCCAAGTAGGTCTAGCTCAAGAGACCCAGTACTTC.

Only a few counts were recorded for this clonotype. One end of the junction does not line up with germline, which may come from a read error. The chain recombines TRBV7-7 with TRBJ2-2; the D gene is possibly TRBD1 (6 bases). In germline, CDR1 is SSHAT, CDR2 FNYEAQ (reference sequence). CDR3 length equals 13 residues. The CDR3 DNA is TGTGCTAGCAGCTCGGACAGAGCCGGGGAGCTGTTTTTT. The encoded protein is CASSSDRAGELFF.

The chain employs TRBV29-1 and TRBJ2-7; possible D gene TRBD2, 7 bases. V was trimmed by 6 bases and J by 4 bases, leaving 13 bases between them. The CDR3 is 12 residues long. Per the germline V gene, CDR1 is SQVTM and CDR2 is ANQGSEA. CDR3 loop: CSVGASGYEQYF. For the CDR3, the DNA is TGCAGCGTGGGGGCTAGCGGATACGAGCAGTACTTC.

CDR3 region: CASTVFGEKLFF. The CDR3 DNA reads as TGTGCCAGCACCGTTTTCGGTGAAAAACTGTTTTTT. V is TRBV12-3 or TRBV12-4 and J is TRBJ1-4; no definite D call. This CDR3 contains 12 residues. Trimming removed 7 bases from V and 7 bases from J, with 10 bases in between.

This clonotype was seen a few times. CDR3: CSAGGQGHYEQYF. Written as DNA, the CDR3 is TGCAGCGCCGGGGGACAGGGGCATTACGAGCAGTACTTC. The chain recombines TRBV29-1 with TRBJ2-4; 10 nucleotides line up with TRBD1. The end of the DNA is better explained by TRBJ2-7, so the J call may be wrong. The CDR3 is 13 residues long. CDR1 is SQVTM, CDR2 ANQGSEA, per germline.

The sample holds one count of this clonotype. This chain joins TRBV4-3 and TRBJ2-7; D possibly uses TRBD1 or TRBD2 (6 bases each). The CDR3 totals 15 residues. Germline V gene sequence: CDR1 LGHNA, CDR2 YSLEER. V dropped 1 base and J dropped 2 bases, with 12 bases sitting between them. The DNA of the CDR3 is TGCGCCAGCAGCCAAGCGATAGGGGGGACCTACGAGCAGTACTTC. This encodes CASSQAIGGTYEQYF.